This paragraph covers one TCR beta chain sequence. TCRdb's copy holds only in-frame clones and misses some; the assay was immunoSEQ multiplex PCR. The table lists approximately 88,000 clones, over 80% of them singletons. This entry comes from a study of T cells after somatic rescue of genetic block. The CDR3 extends over 12 amino acids. Germline V CDR1 and CDR2: SGHAT, FQNNGV. Between the trimmed V and J ends, which lost 2 bases and 10 bases, there was a span of 9 bases. Sample: peripheral blood mononuclear cells (PBMCs). The sequence derives from a woman aged 18-29 years. V and J are TRBV11-2 and TRBJ2-1; D tentatively reads TRBD1 or TRBD2 (5 bases each). The CDR3 here is CASSLLWGEQFF. CDR3 sequence (DNA): TGTGCCAGCAGCTTACTGTGGGGGGAGCAGTTCTTC.